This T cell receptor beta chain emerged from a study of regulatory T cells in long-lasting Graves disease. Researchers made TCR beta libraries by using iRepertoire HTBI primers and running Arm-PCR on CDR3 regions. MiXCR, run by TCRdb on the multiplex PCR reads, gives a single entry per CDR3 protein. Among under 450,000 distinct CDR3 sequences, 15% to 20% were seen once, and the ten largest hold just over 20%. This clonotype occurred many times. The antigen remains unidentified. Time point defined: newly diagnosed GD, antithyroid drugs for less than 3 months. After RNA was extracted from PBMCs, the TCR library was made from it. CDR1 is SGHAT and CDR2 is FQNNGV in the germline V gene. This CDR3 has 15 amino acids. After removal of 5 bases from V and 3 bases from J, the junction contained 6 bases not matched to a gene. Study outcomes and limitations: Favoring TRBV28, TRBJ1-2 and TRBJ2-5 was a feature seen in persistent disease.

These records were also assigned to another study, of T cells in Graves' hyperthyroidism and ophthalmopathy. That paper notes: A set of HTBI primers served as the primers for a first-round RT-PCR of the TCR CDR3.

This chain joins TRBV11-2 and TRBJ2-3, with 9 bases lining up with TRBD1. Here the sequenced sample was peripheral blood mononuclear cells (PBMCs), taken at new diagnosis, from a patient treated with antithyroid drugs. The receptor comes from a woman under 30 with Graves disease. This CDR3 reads CASSPGTGLTDTQYF. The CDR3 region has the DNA TGTGCCAGCAGCCCCGGGACAGGGTTAACAGATACGCAGTATTTT.